These 10 T cell receptor beta chains came from one sample sequenced in a study of blood T cell repertoires in COVID-19. TCRdb's table, derived via immunoSEQ multiplex PCR, lists solely in-frame clones and lacks some. The sample shows fewer than 250,000 clones, just over 85% of them seen only once. The sample consisted of peripheral blood. These receptor sequences come from a man aged 50 or older with COVID-19, enrolled during active disease.

V and J are TRBV2 and TRBJ1-2; no clear D gene. From germline, CDR1 is SNHLY and CDR2 FYNNEI. V was cut by 10 bases and J by 6 bases, with 24 bases left in between. The CDR3 runs to 15 residues. The CDR3 DNA follows: TGTGCCACCCCAACGAACGGGAAGTCACTTGATGGCTACACCTTC. Translated: CATPTNGKSLDGYTF.

The V gene is TRBV5-1, the J gene TRBJ2-5; TRBD1 agrees at 7 bases. This CDR3 contains 16 residues. Germline CDR1 reads SGHRS; CDR2 reads YFSETQ. Germline trimming cut 3 bases from V and 6 bases from J; bases unmatched to any gene: 14. CDR3 loop: CASSSSRDSLVQTQYF. CDR3 bases: TGCGCCAGCAGCTCAAGCCGGGACAGCCTTGTCCAGACCCAGTACTTC.

This clone was seen a single time. The J gene is TRBJ1-3, the V gene TRBV2, with D perhaps TRBD1 (6 bases). Trimming took 6 bases from V and 4 from J, leaving 13 bases between them. This CDR3 region has 14 residues. Germline V gene sequence: CDR1 SNHLY, CDR2 FYNNEI. This chain's CDR3 is CASRNRATGNTIYF. DNA of the CDR3: TGTGCCAGCAGGAACAGGGCTACAGGAAACACCATATATTTT.

This chain joins TRBV5-1 and TRBJ1-2; 7 bases are a match to TRBD1. V shed 4 bases, J shed 6 bases, and the junction held 15 bases outside the gene matches. Germline CDR1 is SGHRS and CDR2 is YFSETQ. CDR3 length: 16 amino acids. CDR3 residues: CASSTFSQGLGHGYTF. For the CDR3, the DNA is TGCGCCAGCAGCACTTTTTCACAGGGGCTGGGACATGGCTACACCTTC.

The rearrangement joins TRBV18 to TRBJ1-4; TRBD1 is a possible D gene (6 bases). V lost 0 bases to trimming and J lost 8 bases, with 16 bases between them. The CDR3 spans 16 residues. From germline, CDR1 is KGHSH and CDR2 LQKENI. The CDR3 loop reads CASSPPSTGSGEKLFF. Here the CDR3 DNA reads TGTGCCAGCTCACCACCTTCGACAGGCTCAGGCGAAAAACTGTTTTTT.

The chain uses TRBV4-2 and TRBJ2-2; 9 bases are shared with TRBD2. V gave up 0 bases and J gave up 5 bases; unmatched junction bases: 4. The V gene's germline CDR1 is LGHNA and CDR2 YNFKEQ. This CDR3 spans 16 amino acids. The CDR3 protein is CASSQDGGGVTGELFF. The DNA for the CDR3 is TGTGCCAGCAGCCAAGATGGCGGGGGGGTTACCGGGGAGCTGTTTTTT.

This clone occurred once. This rearrangement joins TRBV9 to TRBJ2-1; 7 bases fit TRBD2. The CDR3 is made up of 16 amino acids. The V gene's germline CDR1 is SGDLS and CDR2 YYNGEE. Trimming cost V 3 bases and J 4 bases; bases outside gene matches: 10. CDR3 region: CASSGGGLEIYNEQFF. CDR3 in DNA: TGTGCCAGCAGCGGGGGAGGACTAGAAATTTACAATGAGCAGTTCTTC.

The chain employs TRBV6-5 and TRBJ2-1; TRBD2 matches 11 bases. The CDR3 is 15 residues long. Germline V lookup: CDR1 MNHEY, CDR2 SVGAGI. The V segment lost 6 bases and the J segment 4 bases; nucleotides outside the gene matches: 5. In DNA, the CDR3 is TGTGCCAGCAGCCCACTAGCGGGAGCTTACAATGAGCAGTTCTTC. It translates to CASSPLAGAYNEQFF.

In DNA form, the CDR3 reads TGTGCCAGCAGCAGAGGGTTTAGGGGACAGGGTGGTGGAAGCTCCTACAATGAGCAGTTCTTC. Translation gives CASSRGFRGQGGGSSYNEQFF. V gene TRBV21-1 combines with J gene TRBJ2-1; the listed D gene, TRBD1, was not tested against the DNA. TRBV21-1 is a pseudogene segment. This CDR3 is 21 amino acids long.

This chain uses TRBV6-5 with TRBJ1-1, with D tentatively TRBD1 (6 bases). V lost 7 bases and J 0 bases, leaving 15 bases between the germline ends. The CDR3 covers 15 residues. CDR1 is MNHEY, CDR2 SVGAGI, per germline. Here the CDR3 reads CASNRGGGVNTEAFF. The CDR3 DNA is TGTGCCAGCAACCGAGGGGGGGGCGTGAACACTGAAGCTTTCTTT.